The entry below describes one T cell receptor beta chain. Treatment here: preoperative locoregional IRX-2 cytokine immunotherapy. Germline loops: CDR1 MNHGY, CDR2 SAAAGT. The CDR3 spans 13 residues. V dropped 8 bases and J dropped 8 bases, with 15 bases sitting between them. Here immunoSEQ multiplex PCR was the method, and the copy in TCRdb shows in-frame clones only, minus some. The sample lists roughly 34,000 clones, about nine tenths occurring once. This record comes from a study of preoperative IRX-2 immunotherapy in early breast cancer. This clonotype was sampled from a human donor with breast cancer. The gene calls are TRBV6-8 and TRBJ1-4, with D unclear. The source material was tumor tissue, sampled after IRX-2 immunotherapy. CDR3 sequence (DNA): TGTGCCAGCCGGAGGGCAACGGGGGAAAAACTGTTTTTT. Translating it yields CASRRATGEKLFF.